A selection of T cell receptor beta chains follows, all from one sample in a study of regulatory T cells in long-lasting Graves disease. One entry per CDR3 protein, called by TCRdb with MiXCR from the multiplex PCR reads. Found here are 400,000 to 500,000 distinct CDR3 sequences, 22% of them singletons; the top ten hold around 13%. Here the sequenced sample was peripheral blood mononuclear cells (PBMCs), taken when the disease was refractory, from a patient treated with antithyroid drugs. Source of these receptors: a female donor with Graves disease. CDR3s include the opening cysteine and the closing phenylalanine or tryptophan. D genes are given only for firm matches. Some rows mark clone size as missing; the rest say once, few, many or name a class of expanded clone.

clone size	D gene	V gene	J gene	CDR3 DNA	CDR3 protein
.	.	TRBV4-3	TRBJ2-7	TGCGCCAGCAGCCAAGAGGCCGGACCGGAGATCTACGAGCAGTACTTC	CASSQEAGPEIYEQYF
.	.	TRBV2	TRBJ1-5	TGTGCCAGCAGAGGGACAAACGGGGGCAATCAGCCCCAGCATTTT	CASRGTNGGNQPQHF
many	TRBD1	TRBV27	TRBJ2-5	TGTGCCAGCAGTAGATCGGACAGGCGGGCAGAGACCCAGTACTTC	CASSRSDRRAETQYF
many	TRBD2	TRBV29-1	TRBJ2-5	TGCAGCGCCCTTACCGTCCGACTAGCGGGAAAAGAGACCCAGTACTTC	CSALTVRLAGKETQYF
.	.	TRBV6-1	TRBJ2-7	TGTGCCAGCAGTGAAGCGATAATTTCTGAAACCTACGAGCAGTACTTC	CASSEAIISETYEQYF
.	.	TRBV28	TRBJ1-3	TGTGCCAGCAGTTTGGCAGGGAAGGACACCATATATTTT	CASSLAGKDTIYF
many	.	TRBV6-1	TRBJ1-1	TGTGCCAGCAGTGTGGAGCCAAACACTGAAGCTTTCTTT	CASSVEPNTEAFF
few	.	TRBV25-1	TRBJ1-1	TGTGCCAGCGGTGAACTAGGTCTAGGGAACACTGAAGCTTTCTTT	CASGELGLGNTEAFF
.	.	TRBV20-1	TRBJ2-1	TGCAACCCGAGGGGCAAAAATGAGCAGTTCTTC	CNPRGKNEQFF
.	TRBD1	TRBV7-8	TRBJ2-2	TGTGCCAGCAGCTTGGACAGGGGGCACACCGGGGAGCTGTTTTTT	CASSLDRGHTGELFF